Below, one T cell receptor beta chain is given with its context. In the original workflow: Reference gene primers were amplified, and this amplification served to estimate nucleated cell counts. The protocol was immunoSEQ multiplex PCR, while the TCRdb copy is restricted to in-frame clones and leaves out a portion. V and J calls and clone size come straight from that table; D and trimming were deduced from the DNA. The table has 130,000 or so clones, 85% to 90% seen once. This record belongs to a study of blood T cell repertoires in COVID-19. Study summary: Samples representing acute and convalescent COVID-19 were sourced from the United States, Italy and Spain.

Germline values: CDR1 SGDLS, CDR2 YYNGEE. The CDR3 is 13 residues long. Trimming stripped 5 bases from V and 6 bases from J, with 14 bases between. Sequences were obtained from peripheral blood. The TCR comes from a man aged 50 to 60 with active or convalescent COVID-19. The chain employs TRBV9 and TRBJ1-2; a possible D gene is TRBD1 (5 bases). The CDR3 loop is CASSSRRGHGYTF. The CDR3 DNA reads TGTGCCAGCAGTTCCCGGAGGGGCCATGGCTACACCTTC.